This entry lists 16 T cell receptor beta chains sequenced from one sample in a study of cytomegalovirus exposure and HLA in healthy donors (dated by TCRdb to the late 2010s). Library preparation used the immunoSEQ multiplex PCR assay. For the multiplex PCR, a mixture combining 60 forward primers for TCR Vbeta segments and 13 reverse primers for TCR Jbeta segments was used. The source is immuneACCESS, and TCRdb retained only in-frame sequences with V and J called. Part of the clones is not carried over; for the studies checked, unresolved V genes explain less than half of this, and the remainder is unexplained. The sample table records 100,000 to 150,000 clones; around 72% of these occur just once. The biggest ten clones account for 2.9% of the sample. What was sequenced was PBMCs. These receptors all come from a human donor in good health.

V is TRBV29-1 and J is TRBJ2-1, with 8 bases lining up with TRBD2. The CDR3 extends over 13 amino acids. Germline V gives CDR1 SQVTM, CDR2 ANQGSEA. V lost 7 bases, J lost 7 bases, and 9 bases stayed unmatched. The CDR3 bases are TGCAGCGGGGGACCGGGAGGGAAGAATGAGCAGTTCTTC. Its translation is CSGGPGGKNEQFF.

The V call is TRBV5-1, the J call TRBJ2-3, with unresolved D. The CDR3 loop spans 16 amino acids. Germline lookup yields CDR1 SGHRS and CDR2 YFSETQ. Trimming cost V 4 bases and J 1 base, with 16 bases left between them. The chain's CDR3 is CASSTDSRGGTDTQYF. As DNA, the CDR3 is TGCGCCAGCAGCACCGATAGTCGAGGAGGCACAGATACGCAGTATTTT. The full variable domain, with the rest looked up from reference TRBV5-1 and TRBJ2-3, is KAGVTQTPRYLIKTRGQQVTLSCSPISGHRSVSWYQQTPGQGLQFLFEYFSETQRNKGNFPGRFSGRQFSNSRSEMNVSTLELGDSALYLCASSTDSRGGTDTQYFGPGTRLTVL.

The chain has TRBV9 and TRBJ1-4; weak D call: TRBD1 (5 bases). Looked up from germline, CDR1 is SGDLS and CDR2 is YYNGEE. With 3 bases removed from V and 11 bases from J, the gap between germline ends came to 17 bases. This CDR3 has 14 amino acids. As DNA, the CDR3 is TGTGCCAGCAGCGCTCCCTCAACAGGTTCCAAACTGTTTTTT. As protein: CASSAPSTGSKLFF.

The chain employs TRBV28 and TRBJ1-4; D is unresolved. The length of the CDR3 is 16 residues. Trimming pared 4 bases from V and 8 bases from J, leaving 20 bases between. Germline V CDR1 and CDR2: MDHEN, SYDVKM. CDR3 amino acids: CASSSPDTRVIEKLFF. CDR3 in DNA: TGTGCCAGCAGTTCCCCAGACACTCGCGTGATCGAAAAACTGTTTTTT.

The CDR3 loop reads CASSLERGGVYEQYF. The CDR3 region has the DNA TGTGCCAGCAGCTTGGAACGGGGGGGTGTTTACGAGCAGTACTTC. V and J are TRBV5-4 and TRBJ2-7; 8 positions agree with TRBD2. Germline assignment: CDR1 SGHNT and CDR2 YYREEE (reference sequence). The CDR3 sequence is 15 residues long. Trimming cost V 0 bases and J 4 bases; bases outside gene matches: 6.

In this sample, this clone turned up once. This CDR3 reads CASSLAGITDTQYF. DNA of the CDR3: TGTGCCAGCAGTTTGGCGGGAATCACAGATACGCAGTATTTT. The chain is built from TRBV2 and TRBJ2-3; perhaps TRBD2 as D (6 bases). CDR3 size: 14 residues. Germline V gene data show CDR1 as SNHLY and CDR2 as FYNNEI. The germline V and J ends were trimmed by 5 bases and 2 bases, with 11 bases remaining between them.

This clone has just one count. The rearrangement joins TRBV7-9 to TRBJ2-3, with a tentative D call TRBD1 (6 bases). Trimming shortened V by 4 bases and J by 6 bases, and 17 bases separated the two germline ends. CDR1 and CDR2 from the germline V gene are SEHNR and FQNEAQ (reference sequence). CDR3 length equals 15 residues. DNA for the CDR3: TGTGCCAGCAGCTCCCACGCAGGGGTCCCGGATACGCAGTATTTT. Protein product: CASSSHAGVPDTQYF. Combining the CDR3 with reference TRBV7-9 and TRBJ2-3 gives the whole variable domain DTGVSQNPRHKITKRGQNVTFRCDPISEHNRLYWYRQTLGQGPEFLTYFQNEAQLEKSRLLSDRFSAERPKGSFSTLEIQRTEQGDSAMYLCASSSHAGVPDTQYFGPGTRLTVL.

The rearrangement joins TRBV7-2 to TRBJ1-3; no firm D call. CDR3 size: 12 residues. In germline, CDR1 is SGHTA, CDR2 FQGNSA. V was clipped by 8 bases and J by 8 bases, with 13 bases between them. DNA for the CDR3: TGTGCCAGCTCGAAGGAGGGATACACCATATATTTT. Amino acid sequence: CASSKEGYTIYF. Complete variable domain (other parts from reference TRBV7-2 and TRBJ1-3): GAGVSQSPSNKVTEKGKDVELRCDPISGHTALYWYRQSLGQGLEFLIYFQGNSAPDKSGLPSDRFSAERTGGSVSTLTIQRTQQEDSAVYLCASSKEGYTIYFGEGSWLTVV.

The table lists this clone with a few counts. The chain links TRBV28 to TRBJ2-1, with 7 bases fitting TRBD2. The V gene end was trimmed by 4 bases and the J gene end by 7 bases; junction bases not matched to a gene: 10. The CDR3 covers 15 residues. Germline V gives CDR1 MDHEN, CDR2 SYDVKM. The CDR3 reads CASSSLVPSGNEQFF. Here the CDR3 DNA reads TGTGCCAGCAGTTCCCTAGTCCCTAGCGGAAATGAGCAGTTCTTC. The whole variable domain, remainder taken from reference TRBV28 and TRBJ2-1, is DVKVTQSSRYLVKRTGEKVFLECVQDMDHENMFWYRQDPGLGLRLIYFSYDVKMKEKGDIPEGYSVSREKKERFSLILESASTNQTSMYLCASSSLVPSGNEQFFGPGTRLTVL.

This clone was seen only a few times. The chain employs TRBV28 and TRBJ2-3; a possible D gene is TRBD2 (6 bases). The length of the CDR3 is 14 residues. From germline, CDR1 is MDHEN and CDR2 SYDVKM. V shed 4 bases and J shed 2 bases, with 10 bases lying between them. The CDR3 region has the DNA TGTGCCAGCAGTTCGGGCGGGACCACAGATACGCAGTATTTT. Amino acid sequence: CASSSGGTTDTQYF.

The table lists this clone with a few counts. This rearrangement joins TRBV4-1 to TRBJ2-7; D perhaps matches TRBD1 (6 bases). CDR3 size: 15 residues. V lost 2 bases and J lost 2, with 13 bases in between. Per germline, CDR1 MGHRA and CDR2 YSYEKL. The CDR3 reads CASSQWDTSPYEQYF. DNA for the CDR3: TGCGCCAGCAGCCAATGGGACACTTCACCCTACGAGCAGTACTTC.

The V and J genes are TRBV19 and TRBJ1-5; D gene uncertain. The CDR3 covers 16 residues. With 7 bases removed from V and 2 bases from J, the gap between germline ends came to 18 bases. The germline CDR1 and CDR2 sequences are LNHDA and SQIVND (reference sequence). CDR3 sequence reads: CASNLLGALGNQPQHF. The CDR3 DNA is TGTGCCAGTAATCTTCTGGGCGCGTTGGGCAATCAGCCCCAGCATTTT. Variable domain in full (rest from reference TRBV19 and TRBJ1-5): DGGITQSPKYLFRKEGQNVTLSCEQNLNHDAMYWYRQDPGQGLRLIYYSQIVNDFQKGDIAEGYSVSREKKESFPLTVTSAQKNPTAFYLCASNLLGALGNQPQHFGDGTRLSIL.

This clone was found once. Written as DNA, the CDR3 is TGTGCCAGCAGCCCGACAGGGAGAGAGACCCAGTACTTC. This encodes CASSPTGRETQYF. This chain links TRBV7-9 with TRBJ2-5, with 7 bases matching TRBD1. The CDR3 covers 13 residues. CDR1 and CDR2 from the germline V gene are SEHNR and FQNEAQ (reference sequence). The trim removed 5 bases at V and 4 bases at J, leaving 4 bases unmatched.

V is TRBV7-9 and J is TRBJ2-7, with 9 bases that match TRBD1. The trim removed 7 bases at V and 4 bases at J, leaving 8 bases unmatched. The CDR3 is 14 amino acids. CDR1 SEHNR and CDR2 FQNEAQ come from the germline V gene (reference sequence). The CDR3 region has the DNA TGTGCCAGCACCGGACAGGGGACCCCATACGAGCAGTACTTC. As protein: CASTGQGTPYEQYF.

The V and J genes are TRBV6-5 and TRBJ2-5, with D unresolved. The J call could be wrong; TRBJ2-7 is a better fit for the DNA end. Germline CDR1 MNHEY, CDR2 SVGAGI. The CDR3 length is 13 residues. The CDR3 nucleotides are TGTGCCAGCAGCCCCCGAAGCTCCTACGAGCAGTACTTC. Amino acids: CASSPRSSYEQYF.

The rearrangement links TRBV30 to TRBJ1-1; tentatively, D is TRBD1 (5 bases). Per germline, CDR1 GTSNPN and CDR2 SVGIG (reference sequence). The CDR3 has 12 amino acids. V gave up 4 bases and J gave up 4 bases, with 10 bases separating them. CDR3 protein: CAWTSGGTEAFF. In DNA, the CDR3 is TGTGCCTGGACTTCGGGGGGCACTGAAGCTTTCTTT.